This T cell receptor beta chain was retrieved from a study of blood T cell repertoires in COVID-19. The method was immunoSEQ multiplex PCR; TCRdb's version includes in-frame clones alone and lacks a portion of them. The table shows a few hundred thousand clones, with roughly 91% occurring only once. After removal of 0 bases from V and 2 bases from J, the junction contained 7 bases not matched to a gene. Germline CDR1 LNHDA, CDR2 SQIVND (reference sequence). The CDR3 contains 18 residues. V is TRBV19 and J is TRBJ1-5; 10 bases match TRBD1. The sequence derives from a woman between 45 and 65 years old who had been exposed to COVID-19. The specimen sequenced was PBMCs or T cells enriched from blood (not recorded which). The CDR3 loop reads CASSIDLRTGGGNQPQHF. The CDR3 DNA is TGTGCCAGTAGTATAGATCTTAGGACAGGGGGAGGCAATCAGCCCCAGCATTTT.